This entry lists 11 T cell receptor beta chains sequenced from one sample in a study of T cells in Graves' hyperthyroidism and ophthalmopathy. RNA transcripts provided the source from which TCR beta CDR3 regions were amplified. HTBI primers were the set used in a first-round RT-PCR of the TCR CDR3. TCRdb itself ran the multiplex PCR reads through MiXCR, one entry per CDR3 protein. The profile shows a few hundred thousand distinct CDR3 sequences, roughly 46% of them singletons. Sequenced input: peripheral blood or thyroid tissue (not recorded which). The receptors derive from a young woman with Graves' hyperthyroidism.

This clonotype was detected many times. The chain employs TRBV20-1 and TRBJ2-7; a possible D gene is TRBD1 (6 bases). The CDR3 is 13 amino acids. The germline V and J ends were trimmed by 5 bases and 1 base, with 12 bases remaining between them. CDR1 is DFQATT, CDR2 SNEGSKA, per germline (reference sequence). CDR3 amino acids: CSALPDSSYEQYF. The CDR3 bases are TGCAGTGCTCTCCCGGACAGTTCCTACGAGCAGTACTTC.

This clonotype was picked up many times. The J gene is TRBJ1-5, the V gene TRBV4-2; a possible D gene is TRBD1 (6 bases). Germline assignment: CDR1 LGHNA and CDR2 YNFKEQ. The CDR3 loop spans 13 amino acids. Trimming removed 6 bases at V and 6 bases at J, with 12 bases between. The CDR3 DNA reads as TGTGCCAGCAGACGGGGGGCAGGTCAGCCCCAGCATTTT. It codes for CASRRGAGQPQHF.

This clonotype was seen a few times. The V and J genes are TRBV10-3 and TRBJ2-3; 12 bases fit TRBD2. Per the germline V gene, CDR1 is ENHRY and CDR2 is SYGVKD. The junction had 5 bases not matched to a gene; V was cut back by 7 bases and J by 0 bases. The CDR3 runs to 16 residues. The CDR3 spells CAITPGLAGSTDTQYF. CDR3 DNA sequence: TGTGCCATCACGCCAGGACTAGCGGGAAGCACAGATACGCAGTATTTT.

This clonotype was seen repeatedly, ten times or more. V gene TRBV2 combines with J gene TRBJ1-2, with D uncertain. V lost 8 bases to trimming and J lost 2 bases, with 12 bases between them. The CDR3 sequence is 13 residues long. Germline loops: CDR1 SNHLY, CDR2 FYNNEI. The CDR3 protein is CASGENTNYGYTF. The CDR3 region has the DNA TGTGCCAGCGGCGAGAACACGAACTATGGCTACACCTTC. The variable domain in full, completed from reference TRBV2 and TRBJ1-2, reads EPEVTQTPSHQVTQMGQEVILRCVPISNHLYFYWYRQILGQKVEFLVSFYNNEISEKSEIFDDQFSVERPDGSNFTLKIRSTKLEDSAMYFCASGENTNYGYTFGSGTRLTVV.

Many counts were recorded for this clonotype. CDR3 in DNA: TGCAGTGCCCCAGCTAACAGGAAACTCTATGGCTACACCTTC. Translating gives CSAPANRKLYGYTF. This chain links TRBV20-1 with TRBJ1-2; a weak D match, TRBD1 (5 bases). Germline V gene data show CDR1 as DFQATT and CDR2 as SNEGSKA (reference sequence). Trimming removed 6 bases at V and 4 bases at J, with 18 bases between. CDR3 length: 14 amino acids.

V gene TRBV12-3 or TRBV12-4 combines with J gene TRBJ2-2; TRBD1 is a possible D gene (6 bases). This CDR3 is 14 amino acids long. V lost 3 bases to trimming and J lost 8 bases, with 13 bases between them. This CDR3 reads CASSFLTGTGELFF. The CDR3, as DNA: TGTGCCAGCAGTTTCCTCACCGGGACAGGGGAGCTGTTTTTT.

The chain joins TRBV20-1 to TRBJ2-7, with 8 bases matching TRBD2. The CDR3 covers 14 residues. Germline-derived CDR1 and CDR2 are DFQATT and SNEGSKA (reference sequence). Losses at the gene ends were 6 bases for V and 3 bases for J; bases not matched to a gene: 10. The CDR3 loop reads CSAFPSSGSYEQYF. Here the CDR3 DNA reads TGCAGTGCCTTCCCCTCAAGCGGGAGCTACGAGCAGTACTTC.

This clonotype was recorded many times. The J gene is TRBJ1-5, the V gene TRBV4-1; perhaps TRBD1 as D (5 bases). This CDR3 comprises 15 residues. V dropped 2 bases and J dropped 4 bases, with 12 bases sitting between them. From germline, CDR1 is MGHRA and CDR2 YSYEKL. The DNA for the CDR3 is TGCGCCAGCAGCCAACCGGGACGGCTTAATCAGCCCCAGCATTTT. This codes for CASSQPGRLNQPQHF.

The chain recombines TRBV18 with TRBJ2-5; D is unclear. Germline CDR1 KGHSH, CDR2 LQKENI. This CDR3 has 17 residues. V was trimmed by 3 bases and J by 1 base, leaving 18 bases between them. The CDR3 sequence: CASSPAAGKPPQETQYF. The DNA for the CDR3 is TGTGCCAGCTCACCTGCGGCAGGAAAGCCGCCCCAAGAGACCCAGTACTTC.

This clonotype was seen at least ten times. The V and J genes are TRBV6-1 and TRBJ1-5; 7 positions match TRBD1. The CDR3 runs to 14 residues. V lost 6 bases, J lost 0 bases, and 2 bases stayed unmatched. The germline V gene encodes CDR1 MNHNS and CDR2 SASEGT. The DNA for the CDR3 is TGTGCCAGCAGGACAGGGAATAGCAATCAGCCCCAGCATTTT. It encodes CASRTGNSNQPQHF.

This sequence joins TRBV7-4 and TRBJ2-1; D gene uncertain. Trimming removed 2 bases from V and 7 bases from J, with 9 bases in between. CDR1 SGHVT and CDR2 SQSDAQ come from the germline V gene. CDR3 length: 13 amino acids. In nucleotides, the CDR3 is TGTGCCAGCAGCTTATTCGGCGAGAATGAGCAGTTCTTC. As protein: CASSLFGENEQFF.